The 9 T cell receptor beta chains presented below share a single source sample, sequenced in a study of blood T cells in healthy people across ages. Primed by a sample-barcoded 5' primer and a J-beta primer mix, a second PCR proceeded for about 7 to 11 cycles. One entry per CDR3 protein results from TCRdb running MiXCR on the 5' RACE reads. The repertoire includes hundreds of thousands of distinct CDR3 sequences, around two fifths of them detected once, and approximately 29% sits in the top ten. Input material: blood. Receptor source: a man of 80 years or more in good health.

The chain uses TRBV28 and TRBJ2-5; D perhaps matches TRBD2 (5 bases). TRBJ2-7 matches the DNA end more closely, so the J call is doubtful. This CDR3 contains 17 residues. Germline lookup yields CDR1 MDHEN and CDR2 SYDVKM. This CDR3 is CASSSPGLPSAGYEQYF. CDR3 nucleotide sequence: TGTGCCAGCAGTTCCCCCGGACTTCCCAGCGCTGGGTACGAGCAGTACTTC.

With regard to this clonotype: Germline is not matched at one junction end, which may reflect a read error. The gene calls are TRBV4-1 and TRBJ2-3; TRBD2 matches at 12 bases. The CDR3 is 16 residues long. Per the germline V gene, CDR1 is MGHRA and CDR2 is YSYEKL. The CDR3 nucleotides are TGCGCCCGCAGCCAACGCACTAGCGGGGGGACAGATACGCAGTATTTT. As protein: CARSQRTSGGTDTQYF.

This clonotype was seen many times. The CDR3 sequence is CASSLESDRSYEQYF. The CDR3 DNA reads TGCGCCAGCAGCTTGGAGTCGGACAGATCCTACGAGCAGTACTTC. The V call is TRBV5-1, the J call TRBJ2-7; maybe TRBD1 (6 bases). V lost 0 bases, J lost 1 base, and 11 bases lay in between. This CDR3 is 15 amino acids long. The germline V gene encodes CDR1 SGHRS and CDR2 YFSETQ.

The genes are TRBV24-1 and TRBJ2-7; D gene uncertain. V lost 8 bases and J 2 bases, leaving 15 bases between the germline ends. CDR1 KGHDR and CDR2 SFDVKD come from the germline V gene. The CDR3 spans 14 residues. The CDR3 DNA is TGTGCCACCACCGGGCCAAAACCTCCCTACGAGCAGTACTTC. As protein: CATTGPKPPYEQYF.

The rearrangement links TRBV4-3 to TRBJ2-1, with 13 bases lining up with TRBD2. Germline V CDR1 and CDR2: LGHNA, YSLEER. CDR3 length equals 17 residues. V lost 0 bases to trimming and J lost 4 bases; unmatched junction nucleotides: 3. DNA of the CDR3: TGCGCCAGCAGCCAAGATACTAGCGGGGGGGCTTACAATGAGCAGTTCTTC. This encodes CASSQDTSGGAYNEQFF.

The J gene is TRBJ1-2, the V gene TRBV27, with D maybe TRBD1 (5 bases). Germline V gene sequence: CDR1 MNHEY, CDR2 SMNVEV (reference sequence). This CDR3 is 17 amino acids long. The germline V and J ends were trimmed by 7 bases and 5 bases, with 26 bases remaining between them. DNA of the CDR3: TGTGCCAGCACCCCATCACGTTCCCGGGACGGACATTATGGCTACACCTTC. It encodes CASTPSRSRDGHYGYTF.

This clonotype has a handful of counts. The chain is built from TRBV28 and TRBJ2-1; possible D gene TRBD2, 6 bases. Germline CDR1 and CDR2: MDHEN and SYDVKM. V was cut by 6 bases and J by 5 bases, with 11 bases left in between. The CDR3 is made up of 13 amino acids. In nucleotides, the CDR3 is TGTGCCAGCAGGGGGACTGGAAACAATGAGCAGTTCTTC. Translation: CASRGTGNNEQFF.

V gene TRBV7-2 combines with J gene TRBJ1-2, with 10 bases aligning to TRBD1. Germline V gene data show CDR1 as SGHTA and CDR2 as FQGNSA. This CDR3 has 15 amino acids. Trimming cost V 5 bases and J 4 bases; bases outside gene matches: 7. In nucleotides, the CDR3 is TGTGCCAGCAGCCCCGACAGGGGGCGTCTCTATGGCTACACCTTC. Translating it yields CASSPDRGRLYGYTF.

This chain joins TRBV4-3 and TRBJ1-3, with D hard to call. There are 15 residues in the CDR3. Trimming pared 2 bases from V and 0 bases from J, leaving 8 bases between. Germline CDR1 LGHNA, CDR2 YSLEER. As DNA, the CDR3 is TGCGCCAGCAGCCAAAAGGTCAACTCTGGAAACACCATATATTTT. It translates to CASSQKVNSGNTIYF.